This entry lists 26 T cell receptor beta chains sequenced from one sample in a study of response to subunit inactivated influenza vaccine. MiXCR, applied by TCRdb to the RT-PCR reads, yields one record per CDR3 protein. This table holds about 700,000 distinct CDR3 sequences, around 14% found once. The material sequenced was PBMCs from blood, taken 12 days after vaccination. These receptors were obtained from a man in his fifties or sixties who received an inactivated influenza vaccine.

Only a few counts were recorded for this clonotype. The rearrangement uses TRBV12-3 or TRBV12-4 and TRBJ2-3, with 8 nucleotides matching TRBD1. The CDR3 has 15 residues. Trimming removed 2 bases from V and 6 bases from J; junction bases left unmatched: 7. CDR3 loop: CASSLPSGGWDTQYF. As DNA, the CDR3 is TGTGCCAGCAGTTTACCCTCAGGGGGCTGGGATACGCAGTATTTT.

This clonotype has a handful of counts. J is TRBJ1-5 and V is TRBV12-3 or TRBV12-4; no reliable D call. V lost 2 bases and J lost 4, with 9 bases in between. The CDR3 spans 14 residues. CDR3 nucleotide sequence: TGTGCCAGCAGTTTAAGTGACAAAAATCAGCCCCAGCATTTT. This codes for CASSLSDKNQPQHF.

This clonotype was detected only a few times. The CDR3 protein is CASSSPPKRKYNEQFF. The DNA of the CDR3 is TGTGCCAGCAGTTCACCCCCAAAGCGGAAATACAATGAGCAGTTCTTC. The chain combines TRBV28 with TRBJ2-1; perhaps TRBD2 as D (5 bases). The CDR3 contains 16 residues. Trimming took 4 bases from V and 4 from J, leaving 17 bases between them. CDR1 is MDHEN and CDR2 is SYDVKM in the germline V gene.

This clonotype was observed many times. Sequence at one end of the junction differs from germline and may be a read error. The V and J genes are TRBV5-6 and TRBJ2-5; D remains unclear. This CDR3 has 13 residues. Per the germline V gene, CDR1 is SGHDT and CDR2 is YYEEEE. The CDR3 DNA reads as TGTGCCAGCAGTTTGGCGTACCAAGAGACCCAGTACTTC. Encoded protein: CASSLAYQETQYF.

V is TRBV6-1 and J is TRBJ1-3; D gene unclear. Trimming left V 6 bases short and J 0 bases short, with 15 bases between. This CDR3 is 16 amino acids long. The V gene's germline CDR1 is MNHNS and CDR2 SASEGT. CDR3 sequence: CASRDVGGSSGNTIYF. In DNA form, the CDR3 reads TGTGCCAGCAGGGATGTAGGTGGAAGCTCTGGAAACACCATATATTTT.

The chain carries TRBV11-2 and TRBJ1-4, with D unresolved. From germline, CDR1 is SGHAT and CDR2 FQNNGV. The CDR3 covers 11 residues. V was trimmed by 3 bases and J by 9 bases, leaving 5 bases between them. The CDR3 DNA sequence: TGTGCCAGCAGCTTCCTCAAAAAACTGTTTTTT. Translating it yields CASSFLKKLFF.

This clonotype has only a few counts. CDR3: CSASVGGPRGETQYF. The CDR3 nucleotides are TGCAGTGCTAGTGTTGGAGGGCCGAGAGGGGAGACCCAGTACTTC. The chain recombines TRBV20-1 with TRBJ2-5; D possibly corresponds to TRBD2 (6 bases). Trimming took off 3 bases at V and 5 bases at J, with 19 bases between the two ends. Per germline, CDR1 DFQATT and CDR2 SNEGSKA (reference sequence). The CDR3 extends over 15 amino acids.

V gene TRBV6-1 combines with J gene TRBJ2-2, with D hard to call. V was cut by 7 bases and J by 0 bases, with 18 bases left in between. CDR1 and CDR2 (germline): MNHNS, SASEGT. The CDR3 consists of 17 residues. In DNA form, the CDR3 reads TGTGCCAGCACTCCTAAAAGCAGGCACTCGAACACCGGGGAGCTGTTTTTT. Protein sequence: CASTPKSRHSNTGELFF.

This clonotype was detected only a few times. The CDR3 nucleotides are TGCGCCAGCAGCTTGTATTCGGGCGGGGAGCTGTTTTTT. This encodes CASSLYSGGELFF. This chain links TRBV5-1 with TRBJ2-2; no reliable D call. The CDR3 extends over 13 amino acids. Trimming left V 1 base short and J 7 bases short, with 8 bases between. Germline CDR1 is SGHRS and CDR2 is YFSETQ.

This clonotype has just a few counts. The CDR3 DNA reads as TGCAGCGTTGAGGTCTACAGTAGGGATGAGCAGTTCTTC. Translation: CSVEVYSRDEQFF. J is TRBJ2-1 and V is TRBV29-1; D remains ambiguous. Germline loops: CDR1 SQVTM, CDR2 ANQGSEA. V lost 3 bases to trimming and J lost 8 bases, with 14 bases between them. This CDR3 has 13 residues.

Here the CDR3 reads CASKSLAGLSGEQFF. CDR3 coding DNA: TGTGCCAGCAAATCTCTAGCGGGGCTTTCCGGTGAGCAGTTCTTC. The V gene is TRBV28, the J gene TRBJ2-1; the match to TRBD2 covers 9 bases. V lost 7 bases to trimming and J lost 9 bases; unmatched junction nucleotides: 13. This CDR3 region has 15 residues. Germline V gene sequence: CDR1 MDHEN, CDR2 SYDVKM.

The CDR3 region is CASSLGITAETQYF. For the CDR3, the DNA is TGTGCCAGCAGCTTAGGGATAACTGCAGAGACCCAGTACTTC. V is TRBV11-2 and J is TRBJ2-5; D unclear. The V gene lost 1 base and the J gene lost 4 bases, with 10 bases spanning the gap. The CDR3 sequence is 14 residues long. Germline CDR1 reads SGHAT; CDR2 reads FQNNGV.

The rearrangement links TRBV19 to TRBJ2-1, with D perhaps matching TRBD2 (7 bases). V was trimmed by 7 bases and J by 6 bases, leaving 13 bases between them. The CDR3 extends over 13 amino acids. The V gene's germline CDR1 is LNHDA and CDR2 SQIVND (reference sequence). CDR3 coding DNA: TGTGCCAGTAATGAGGGGGGGCGCAATGAGCAGTTCTTC. This gives the protein CASNEGGRNEQFF.

The V and J genes are TRBV7-2 and TRBJ2-1; TRBD2 aligns across 7 bases. The V and J ends lost 3 bases and 7 bases, in that order; junction bases with no gene match: 6. This CDR3 contains 14 residues. Germline CDR1 reads SGHTA; CDR2 reads FQGNSA. The CDR3 region has the DNA TGTGCCAGCAGCTTGGGGACTACACCGAATGAGCAGTTCTTC. Translating gives CASSLGTTPNEQFF.

The chain carries TRBV2 and TRBJ2-7, with D possibly being TRBD1 (5 bases). The V end was cut by 3 bases, the J end by 5 bases, with 14 bases between. The CDR3 spans 14 residues. The germline gives CDR1 SNHLY, CDR2 FYNNEI. This CDR3 is CASSEFPGPHEQYF. CDR3 sequence (DNA): TGTGCCAGCAGTGAGTTTCCAGGGCCCCACGAGCAGTACTTC. The variable domain in full, with the rest retrieved from reference TRBV2 and TRBJ2-7, is EPEVTQTPSHQVTQMGQEVILRCVPISNHLYFYWYRQILGQKVEFLVSFYNNEISEKSEIFDDQFSVERPDGSNFTLKIRSTKLEDSAMYFCASSEFPGPHEQYFGPGTRLTVT.

The table lists this clonotype with a count of one. At one end, the junction sequence differs from germline, possibly due to a read error. The chain combines TRBV27 with TRBJ2-2; tentative D call: TRBD2 (5 bases). The CDR3 runs 20 residues. Per germline, CDR1 MNHEY and CDR2 SMNVEV (reference sequence). The CDR3 bases are TGTGCCAGCAGTTTCCGTTTAGCGCCCGTGTTTATGTTCGACACCGGGGAGCTGGTTTTT. The encoded protein is CASSFRLAPVFMFDTGELVF.

The chain links TRBV6-5 to TRBJ2-2, with 7 bases identical to TRBD1. The V gene end was trimmed by 0 bases and the J gene end by 4 bases; junction bases not matched to a gene: 8. The CDR3 is made up of 17 amino acids. The germline CDR1 and CDR2 sequences are MNHEY and SVGAGI. This CDR3 is CASSYSVPGTVTGELFF. The DNA of the CDR3 is TGTGCCAGCAGTTACTCAGTCCCCGGGACAGTCACCGGGGAGCTGTTTTTT.

This chain joins TRBV4-3 and TRBJ2-1; 7 bases are shared with TRBD2. The V and J ends lost 3 bases and 0 bases, in that order; junction bases with no gene match: 14. Germline loops: CDR1 LGHNA, CDR2 YSLEER. The CDR3 sequence is 19 residues long. CDR3 sequence reads: CASSHRKLGGRASYNEQFF. CDR3 bases: TGCGCCAGCAGCCACCGAAAATTGGGGGGGAGGGCCTCCTACAATGAGCAGTTCTTC.

The chain employs TRBV7-8 and TRBJ1-1, with D perhaps matching TRBD1 (5 bases). This CDR3 contains 15 residues. From germline, CDR1 is SGHVS and CDR2 FQNEAQ. The V end was cut by 7 bases, the J end by 2 bases, with 17 bases between. Here the CDR3 DNA reads TGTGCCAGCACTTATAACCCAGGGATTAACACTGAAGCTTTCTTT. Its translation is CASTYNPGINTEAFF.

This clonotype was seen only a few times. The chain couples TRBV9 to TRBJ2-5, with 9 bases that match TRBD1. CDR1 is SGDLS, CDR2 YYNGEE, per germline. The CDR3 loop spans 14 amino acids. The ends lost 3 bases at V and 6 bases at J; junction bases unmatched: 6. The CDR3 DNA is TGTGCCAGCAGCGAGGAGGGACAGGGAAAGACCCAGTACTTC. It yields the protein CASSEEGQGKTQYF.

This rearrangement joins TRBV3-1 to TRBJ2-7; TRBD2 matches at 10 bases. Trimming took 5 bases from V and 2 from J; bases not matched to a gene: 3. Germline CDR1 reads LGHDT; CDR2 reads YNNKEL (reference sequence). The CDR3 length is 14 residues. The CDR3 nucleotides are TGTGCCAGCAGCGCAGCGGGAGGGCCCTACGAGCAGTACTTC. It yields the protein CASSAAGGPYEQYF.

This clonotype was detected only a few times. The chain carries TRBV5-1 and TRBJ2-1; 13 bases agree with TRBD2. The CDR3 runs to 20 residues. Per germline, CDR1 SGHRS and CDR2 YFSETQ. The J segment lost 0 bases and the V segment lost 0 bases, leaving 9 bases of the junction unmatched. The CDR3 protein is CASSLVPTSGRTSSYNEQFF. CDR3 nucleotide sequence: TGCGCCAGCAGCTTGGTCCCGACTAGCGGGAGGACGAGCTCCTACAATGAGCAGTTCTTC.

The table lists this clonotype with a few counts. V and J are TRBV7-8 and TRBJ2-1, with 9 positions matching TRBD2. The CDR3 runs 15 residues. Germline V gene data show CDR1 as SGHVS and CDR2 as FQNEAQ. Losses at the gene ends were 3 bases for V and 3 bases for J; bases not matched to a gene: 3. This CDR3 reads CASSLTSGDYNEQFF. The CDR3 DNA is TGTGCCAGCAGCTTGACTAGCGGAGACTACAATGAGCAGTTCTTC.

A few counts support this clonotype. At one end, the junction sequence differs from germline, possibly due to a read error. The chain links TRBV7-7 to TRBJ2-3; no clear D. Germline CDR1 reads SSHAT; CDR2 reads FNYEAQ (reference sequence). The CDR3 runs to 16 residues. CDR3 nucleotide sequence: TGTGCTAGCAGCCAATCGGCTAGTGGAGGCACAGATACGCAGTATTTT. As protein: CASSQSASGGTDTQYF.

This clonotype has a single count. An end of the junction differs from the germline gene, which may be a read error. The chain is built from TRBV27 and TRBJ2-3; the match to TRBD2 covers 7 bases. The CDR3 runs to 16 residues. From germline, CDR1 is MNHEY and CDR2 SMNVEV (reference sequence). CDR3 protein: CATSSTLADFTDTQYF. The CDR3 region has the DNA TGTGCCACCAGTTCAACCCTAGCGGACTTCACAGATACGCAGTATTTT.

There are a few counts of this clonotype. J is TRBJ2-4 and V is TRBV29-1; possibly TRBD1 for D (6 bases). CDR1 is SQVTM, CDR2 ANQGSEA, per germline. Trimming pared 6 bases from V and 7 bases from J, leaving 16 bases between. CDR3 length equals 13 residues. As DNA, the CDR3 is TGCAGCGTAGCAACCCAGGGGTGGAACATTCAGTACTTC. This translates into CSVATQGWNIQYF.